These T cell receptor beta chains were read from a single sample in a study of blood T cells in healthy people across ages. MiXCR, run by TCRdb on the 5' RACE reads, gives a single entry per CDR3 protein. This sample has around 780,000 distinct CDR3 sequences, with approximately 53% found just once. Sequenced input: blood. The receptors derive from a man aged 40-55 years in good health. The conserved cysteine and the conserved F or W are not part of the CDR3 here. A D gene is named only where the DNA matches it firmly.

v_gene: TRBV6-4
len: 17
d_gene: .
CDR3aa: ASSDSREEVQVADQPQH

v_gene: TRBV10-3
len: 11
d_gene: .
CDR3aa: AISEMKGGAQF

v_gene: TRBV27
len: 13
d_gene: TRBD2
CDR3aa: ASRATTSGFADQY

v_gene: TRBV7-9
len: 14
d_gene: .
CDR3aa: ASSLYLAGGTYEQY

v_gene: TRBV29-1
len: 11
d_gene: .
CDR3aa: SVEGQGKGGYT

v_gene: TRBV28
len: 13
d_gene: .
CDR3aa: ASSLPLSGTDTQY

v_gene: TRBV20-1
len: 18
d_gene: TRBD1
CDR3aa: SAKRVKGQGPVSGANVLT

v_gene: TRBV7-2
len: 16
d_gene: TRBD2
CDR3aa: ASSYRIGSGTSSYEQY

v_gene: TRBV20-1
len: 13
d_gene: TRBD2
CDR3aa: SATSGRHNTYEQY

v_gene: TRBV28
len: 12
d_gene: TRBD2
CDR3aa: ATRTSGSTDTQY

v_gene: TRBV6-1
len: 13
d_gene: .
CDR3aa: ASSERGARTDTQY

v_gene: TRBV28
len: 11
d_gene: .
CDR3aa: ASSFGALYEQY

v_gene: TRBV28
len: 14
d_gene: .
CDR3aa: ASSPRSGYGNQPQH

v_gene: TRBV13
len: 13
d_gene: .
CDR3aa: ASSLRGTKVAEAF

v_gene: TRBV12-3/TRBV12-4
len: 13
d_gene: .
CDR3aa: ASSLGRVAKNIQY

v_gene: TRBV20-1
len: 14
d_gene: TRBD2
CDR3aa: SARAPDGLAGVIQY

v_gene: TRBV20-1
len: 13
d_gene: TRBD1
CDR3aa: SALLGGDRVEGYT

v_gene: TRBV11-2
len: 14
d_gene: TRBD2
CDR3aa: ASSLNAGGSYNEQF

v_gene: TRBV4-3
len: 11
d_gene: TRBD1
CDR3aa: ASSQDRDSTQY

v_gene: TRBV7-9
len: 13
d_gene: .
CDR3aa: ASSQPPDLNNEQF

v_gene: TRBV6-4
len: 12
d_gene: TRBD1
CDR3aa: ASSDSQGAGEQY

v_gene: TRBV5-1
len: 12
d_gene: TRBD2
CDR3aa: ASSLGTSLHEQF

v_gene: TRBV7-2
len: 16
d_gene: TRBD1
CDR3aa: ASSRRMTGGAGTGELF

v_gene: TRBV12-3/TRBV12-4
len: 16
d_gene: .
CDR3aa: ASSLRQGVGSANSPLH

v_gene: TRBV6-2/TRBV6-3
len: 13
d_gene: .
CDR3aa: ASSYLGYSTDTQY

v_gene: TRBV7-7
len: 11
d_gene: .
CDR3aa: ASSRDSTDTQY

v_gene: TRBV7-2
len: 14
d_gene: TRBD2
CDR3aa: ASSPGGREVQETQY

v_gene: TRBV6-5
len: 11
d_gene: TRBD1
CDR3aa: ASRGQGAGGYT

v_gene: TRBV20-1
len: 10
d_gene: .
CDR3aa: SAILDGNEAF

v_gene: TRBV6-5
len: 15
d_gene: TRBD2
CDR3aa: ASASAPPLLAGYEQY

v_gene: TRBV20-1
len: 11
d_gene: TRBD1
CDR3aa: SARPGQTYEQY

v_gene: TRBV18
len: 12
d_gene: .
CDR3aa: ASSPRDGGSEQF

v_gene: TRBV27
len: 13
d_gene: .
CDR3aa: ASSLSRAMNTEAF

v_gene: TRBV20-1
len: 10
d_gene: .
CDR3aa: SASGGSYGYT

v_gene: TRBV29-1
len: 15
d_gene: TRBD1
CDR3aa: SVEGGQGGRGTYEQY

v_gene: TRBV3-1
len: 13
d_gene: TRBD1
CDR3aa: ASSQGQGGYNEQY

v_gene: TRBV14
len: 10
d_gene: .
CDR3aa: ASSQDLAEQF

v_gene: TRBV20-1
len: 10
d_gene: .
CDR3aa: GARRGDYEQY

v_gene: TRBV27
len: 13
d_gene: .
CDR3aa: ASSLGRGSGNTIY

v_gene: TRBV12-3/TRBV12-4
len: 15
d_gene: .
CDR3aa: ASSFAGSRGHEAEAF

v_gene: TRBV7-2
len: 13
d_gene: .
CDR3aa: ASSPISNLENPLH

v_gene: TRBV9
len: 12
d_gene: TRBD2
CDR3aa: ASSVWGLGYEQF

v_gene: TRBV25-1
len: 14
d_gene: TRBD1
CDR3aa: ASRPERDRYQTEAF

v_gene: TRBV11-3
len: 15
d_gene: .
CDR3aa: ASSRVGWGPSTDTQY

v_gene: TRBV29-1
len: 14
d_gene: TRBD1
CDR3aa: SVDPRDRGGDTEAF

v_gene: TRBV20-1
len: 12
d_gene: .
CDR3aa: SATIASGKQPQH

v_gene: TRBV2
len: 13
d_gene: .
CDR3aa: ASTPQTVITYEQY

v_gene: TRBV5-8
len: 14
d_gene: TRBD2
CDR3aa: ASSLMVSGRYNEQF

v_gene: TRBV11-2
len: 13
d_gene: TRBD2
CDR3aa: ASSPRTSYTDTQY

v_gene: TRBV27
len: 14
d_gene: TRBD1
CDR3aa: ASSSGQGALPYEQY

v_gene: TRBV11-2
len: 15
d_gene: .
CDR3aa: ASSLVVGRNSNQPQH

v_gene: TRBV28
len: 13
d_gene: .
CDR3aa: ASSFIRAGGETQY

v_gene: TRBV21-1
len: 17
d_gene: .
CDR3aa: ASSSGPRGTGGAEHGYT

v_gene: TRBV11-1
len: 12
d_gene: .
CDR3aa: ASSLAGDNYEQY

v_gene: TRBV7-9
len: 16
d_gene: TRBD1
CDR3aa: ASSLDRGLPLAKNIQY

v_gene: TRBV4-1
len: 14
d_gene: TRBD2
CDR3aa: ASSQDPGLGSYEQY